A single sample gave rise to the 26 T cell receptor beta chains below, sequenced in a study of T cells in Graves' hyperthyroidism and ophthalmopathy (dated by TCRdb to between 2018 and 2021). Library construction relied on multiplex PCR. The instrument was an Illumina HiSeq 2000. The TCR beta CDR3 regions were amplified from the RNA transcripts. The TCR CDR3 was subjected to a first round of RT-PCR using the HTBI primer set and the Qiagen OneStep RT-PCR kit. Using fastp at Q25 and MiXCR, TCRdb reprocessed the public reads and kept productive beta chains. Each entry merges the rows of one CDR3 protein and shows their most common DNA and genes. This sample gives fewer than 650,000 distinct CDR3 sequences in total; about 14% of them show up just once. Together, the top ten hold about 15% of the sample. The specimen was blood. These receptors were obtained from a woman aged 40-49 years with Graves' hyperthyroidism.

This clonotype appeared many times. This sequence joins TRBV6-1 and TRBJ2-6; no reliable D call. From germline, CDR1 is MNHNS and CDR2 SASEGT. The germline V and J ends were trimmed by 4 bases and 0 bases, with 7 bases remaining between them. The CDR3 has 15 residues. The CDR3 loop reads CASSAAPSGANVLTF. The CDR3 bases are TGTGCCAGCAGTGCGGCACCCTCTGGGGCCAACGTCCTGACTTTC.

This clonotype has at least ten counts. This rearrangement joins TRBV7-2 to TRBJ2-7; D unclear. V lost 0 bases and J 3 bases, leaving 6 bases between the germline ends. This CDR3 contains 13 residues. The germline gives CDR1 SGHTA, CDR2 FQGNSA. CDR3 nucleotides: TGTGCCAGCAGCTTAGCGTTAGGCTACGAGCAGTACTTC. This gives the protein CASSLALGYEQYF.

The sample holds many counts of this clonotype. The chain combines TRBV13 with TRBJ1-5; the D is unclear. Trimming removed 5 bases at V and 3 bases at J, with 14 bases between. The germline gives CDR1 PRHDT, CDR2 FYEKMQ (reference sequence). The CDR3 is 15 amino acids. The CDR3 is CASSRRTDPNQPQHF. In nucleotides, the CDR3 is TGTGCCAGCAGCCGACGGACGGATCCCAATCAGCCCCAGCATTTT. The full variable domain, rest sourced from reference TRBV13 and TRBJ1-5, is AAGVIQSPRHLIKEKRETATLKCYPIPRHDTVYWYQQGPGQDPQFLISFYEKMQSDKGSIPDRFSAQQFSDYHSELNMSSLELGDSALYFCASSRRTDPNQPQHFGDGTRLSIL.

This clonotype has only a few counts. This chain joins TRBV5-1 and TRBJ2-7, with TRBD1 matching over 7 bases. CDR1 SGHRS and CDR2 YFSETQ come from the germline V gene. CDR3 length: 16 amino acids. Unmatched junction bases numbered 7, after V lost 0 bases and J lost 1 base. CDR3 in amino acids: CASSLDATGLSYEQYF. The DNA of the CDR3 is TGCGCCAGCAGCTTGGATGCGACAGGGTTATCCTACGAGCAGTACTTC.

Many counts were recorded for this clonotype. This chain joins TRBV30 and TRBJ2-2, with D possibly matching TRBD2 (5 bases). The germline V gene has CDR1 GTSNPN and CDR2 SVGIG (reference sequence). V lost 4 bases to trimming and J lost 0 bases, with 9 bases between them. This CDR3 region has 14 residues. The CDR3 region has the DNA TGTGCCTGGAATGAGGGTTCGAACACCGGGGAGCTGTTTTTT. This codes for CAWNEGSNTGELFF. Based on the CDR3 plus reference TRBV30 and TRBJ2-2, the full variable domain is SQTIHQWPATLVQPVGSPLSLECTVEGTSNPNLYWYRQAAGRGLQLLFYSVGIGQISSEVPQNLSASRPQDRQFILSSKKLLLSDSGFYLCAWNEGSNTGELFFGEGSRLTVL.

This clonotype occurred many times. CDR3 in DNA: TGTGCCAGCAGCCTACGCGGCTCCGGGGAGCTGTTTTTT. It translates to CASSLRGSGELFF. The chain recombines TRBV7-2 with TRBJ2-2; no clear D. Germline V gene lookup returns CDR1 SGHTA and CDR2 FQGNSA. V was shortened by 5 bases and J by 6 bases, with 10 bases between the two germline ends. The CDR3 contains 13 residues.

To note about this clonotype: One end of the junction does not line up with germline, which may come from a read error. This rearrangement joins TRBV28 to TRBJ1-2; D is ambiguous. Per the germline V gene, CDR1 is MDHEN and CDR2 is SYDVKM. This CDR3 is 12 amino acids long. DNA for the CDR3: TGTGCCAGCAGTTTATTTCGGGGTTCTAATTCCTTC. Its translation: CASSLFRGSNSF.

This clonotype was recorded at least ten times. The V and J genes are TRBV12-3 or TRBV12-4 and TRBJ2-7; D gene uncertain. The ends were cut back, 6 bases at V and 0 bases at J, with 12 bases in the middle. CDR3 size: 14 residues. The DNA for the CDR3 is TGTGCCAGCAGCCGCGACTTTAGCTCCTACGAGCAGTACTTC. This encodes CASSRDFSSYEQYF.

This clonotype occurred a few times. This rearrangement joins TRBV6-1 to TRBJ2-5; 9 bases are a match to TRBD1. Germline values: CDR1 MNHNS, CDR2 SASEGT. J was trimmed by 6 bases and V by 10 bases; bases with no gene match: 15. CDR3 length: 15 residues. The CDR3 protein is CATVNPRGQGKTQYF. DNA of the CDR3: TGTGCCACCGTCAATCCCCGGGGACAGGGAAAGACCCAGTACTTC.

Note on this clonotype: A read error may be the cause here, since a much bigger clone is one base away. This CDR3 fails to terminate in the conserved phenylalanine or tryptophan, so it likely reflects a read error. The chain recombines TRBV20-1 with TRBJ2-1; TRBD2 matches at 10 bases. In germline, CDR1 is DFQATT, CDR2 SNEGSKA (reference sequence). The CDR3 consists of 15 residues. J was trimmed by 2 bases and V by 1 base; bases with no gene match: 2. The CDR3 DNA reads as TGCAGTGCTAGAGTGCTAGCGGGAGCCTACAATGAGCAGTTCGTC. Protein product: CSARVLAGAYNEQFV.

This clonotype was seen at least ten times. The CDR3 protein is CASSRLAGDEQETQYF. The DNA for the CDR3 is TGTGCCAGCTCACGGCTAGCGGGAGATGAACAAGAGACCCAGTACTTC. The chain links TRBV18 to TRBJ2-5; TRBD2 agrees at 10 bases. The CDR3 is made up of 16 amino acids. CDR1 is KGHSH, CDR2 LQKENI, per germline. V was pared by 4 bases and J by 2 bases, with 7 bases of the junction left unmatched.

This clonotype was recorded many times. The rearrangement links TRBV7-2 to TRBJ1-1; D gene uncertain. The CDR3 is made up of 14 amino acids. The ends were cut back, 6 bases at V and 3 bases at J, with 14 bases in the middle. Germline values: CDR1 SGHTA, CDR2 FQGNSA. The CDR3 loop is CASSLNIPYTEAFF. CDR3 in DNA: TGTGCCAGCAGTCTAAATATACCTTACACTGAAGCTTTCTTT.

This clonotype was picked up many times. The gene calls are TRBV28 and TRBJ1-1; D might be TRBD1 (6 bases). The CDR3 extends over 14 amino acids. The germline V gene has CDR1 MDHEN and CDR2 SYDVKM. V lost 7 bases and J lost 6, with 18 bases in between. The chain's CDR3 is CASIPSGGQAEAFF. The CDR3 DNA sequence: TGTGCCAGCATCCCGAGTGGGGGGCAAGCTGAAGCTTTCTTT.

The rearrangement uses TRBV30 and TRBJ2-5; 7 bases line up with TRBD2. The CDR3 loop spans 12 amino acids. The germline V gene has CDR1 GTSNPN and CDR2 SVGIG (reference sequence). The junction had 7 bases not matched to a gene; V was cut back by 7 bases and J by 5 bases. The CDR3 here is CASPGGGETQYF. The CDR3 DNA follows: TGTGCCTCCCCGGGAGGAGGGGAGACCCAGTACTTC.

This clonotype was found many times. The chain couples TRBV28 to TRBJ2-7, with 7 bases identical to TRBD1. J lost 2 bases, V lost 7 bases, and 11 bases had no gene match. The length of the CDR3 is 15 residues. The V gene's germline CDR1 is MDHEN and CDR2 SYDVKM. The CDR3 bases are TGTGCCAGCACCAGCCAATCGACAGGGACCTACGAGCAGTACTTC. Translation: CASTSQSTGTYEQYF.

The gene calls are TRBV7-9 and TRBJ1-1; D unresolved. This CDR3 contains 14 residues. Germline-derived CDR1 and CDR2 are SEHNR and FQNEAQ (reference sequence). The V end was cut by 1 base, the J end by 2 bases, with 8 bases between. The CDR3 sequence is CASSLGQINTEAFF. Here the CDR3 DNA reads TGTGCCAGCAGCTTAGGGCAGATTAACACTGAAGCTTTCTTT.

The V gene is TRBV9, the J gene TRBJ1-1; D remains ambiguous. Per germline, CDR1 SGDLS and CDR2 YYNGEE. V shed 4 bases and J shed 6 bases, with 16 bases lying between them. CDR3 length: 14 residues. The CDR3 is CASSPVPEGSEAFF. The CDR3 DNA reads TGTGCCAGCAGCCCGGTTCCTGAGGGTTCTGAAGCTTTCTTT.

A few counts support this clonotype. At one boundary the junction diverges from the germline segment, which might be a read error. V gene TRBV27 combines with J gene TRBJ2-7; D perhaps matches TRBD1 (6 bases). This CDR3 comprises 14 residues. Germline V gene sequence: CDR1 MNHEY, CDR2 SMNVEV (reference sequence). The DNA of the CDR3 is TGTGCCGGCAGCCTTAATGGGGGCCCTTACGAGCAGTACTTC. Its protein is CAGSLNGGPYEQYF.

Ten or more counts support this clonotype. This sequence joins TRBV27 and TRBJ1-6; D is possibly TRBD1 (5 bases). V dropped 8 bases and J dropped 2 bases, with 13 bases sitting between them. Germline values: CDR1 MNHEY, CDR2 SMNVEV (reference sequence). The CDR3 consists of 15 residues. DNA of the CDR3: TGTGCCAGCTCCCGGGGGGATGCCTATAATTCACCCCTCCACTTT. It translates to CASSRGDAYNSPLHF.

At least ten counts were recorded for this clonotype. J is TRBJ2-7 and V is TRBV6-1, with TRBD1 matching 9 bases. The CDR3 spans 16 residues. Trimming at V came to 5 bases and at J to 4 bases, leaving 12 bases not matched to a gene. CDR1 MNHNS and CDR2 SASEGT come from the germline V gene. CDR3 residues: CASSTDRDRENYEQYF. The CDR3 DNA reads as TGTGCCAGCAGTACCGACCGGGACAGGGAAAATTACGAGCAGTACTTC.

The chain recombines TRBV12-3 or TRBV12-4 with TRBJ2-1; TRBD1 might be the D (6 bases). The CDR3 totals 16 residues. V lost 6 bases to trimming and J lost 0 bases, with 15 bases between them. The CDR3 region has the DNA TGTGCCAGCAGATCGACAGGCCATAGCTCCTACAATGAGCAGTTCTTC. Translating gives CASRSTGHSSYNEQFF.

By its share, this clonotype is medium-sized. The chain joins TRBV2 to TRBJ2-7; maybe TRBD1 (6 bases). The CDR3 contains 15 residues. Germline V gene sequence: CDR1 SNHLY, CDR2 FYNNEI. Trimming took 4 bases from V and 1 from J, leaving 14 bases between them. CDR3 sequence reads: CASSGDKAISYEQYF. CDR3 DNA: TGTGCCAGCAGTGGGGACAAAGCCATTTCCTACGAGCAGTACTTC.

About this clonotype itself: The junction and the germline gene differ at one end; a read error may be behind it. This sequence joins TRBV7-7 and TRBJ2-1; TRBD2 agrees at 7 bases. The CDR3 totals 16 residues. The germline V gene has CDR1 SSHAT and CDR2 FNYEAQ (reference sequence). The CDR3 loop reads CASSWLAASSYNEQFF. CDR3 bases: TGTGCTAGCAGCTGGCTAGCGGCCAGCTCCTACAATGAGCAGTTCTTC.

This clonotype was detected many times. The rearrangement uses TRBV20-1 and TRBJ1-5; TRBD1 agrees at 9 bases. The CDR3 has 13 amino acids. Germline CDR1 DFQATT, CDR2 SNEGSKA (reference sequence). The ends lost 0 bases at V and 6 bases at J; junction bases unmatched: 0. The DNA of the CDR3 is TGCAGTGCTAGAGAACAGGGGGCTCAGCCCCAGCATTTT. The encoded protein is CSAREQGAQPQHF.

The V call is TRBV2, the J call TRBJ2-2, with a possible D match to TRBD1 (5 bases). From germline, CDR1 is SNHLY and CDR2 FYNNEI. V lost 1 base, J lost 4 bases, and 7 bases lay in between. The CDR3 runs 14 residues. DNA for the CDR3: TGTGCCAGCAGTGAAGGGACATTCACCGGGGAGCTGTTTTTT. It is translated as CASSEGTFTGELFF.

This clonotype was observed a handful of times. The chain uses TRBV28 and TRBJ2-3; D possibly corresponds to TRBD2 (6 bases). V was trimmed by 8 bases and J by 2 bases, leaving 17 bases between them. The CDR3 runs 15 residues. CDR1 is MDHEN and CDR2 is SYDVKM in the germline V gene. The CDR3 is CASLGGSGNTDTQYF. The CDR3 nucleotides are TGTGCCAGCCTTGGGGGTAGCGGAAACACAGATACGCAGTATTTT. The full variable domain, its missing parts supplied by reference TRBV28 and TRBJ2-3, is DVKVTQSSRYLVKRTGEKVFLECVQDMDHENMFWYRQDPGLGLRLIYFSYDVKMKEKGDIPEGYSVSREKKERFSLILESASTNQTSMYLCASLGGSGNTDTQYFGPGTRLTVL.